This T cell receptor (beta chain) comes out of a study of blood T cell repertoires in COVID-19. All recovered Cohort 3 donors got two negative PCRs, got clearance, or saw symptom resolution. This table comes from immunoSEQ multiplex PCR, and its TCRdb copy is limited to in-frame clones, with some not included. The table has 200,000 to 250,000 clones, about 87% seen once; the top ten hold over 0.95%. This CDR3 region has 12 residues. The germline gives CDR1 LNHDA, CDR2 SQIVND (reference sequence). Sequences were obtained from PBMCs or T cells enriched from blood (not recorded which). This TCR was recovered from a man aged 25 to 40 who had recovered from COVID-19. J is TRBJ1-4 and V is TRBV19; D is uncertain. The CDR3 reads CACRGLNEKLFF. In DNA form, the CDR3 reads TGTGCTTGTAGAGGCCTTAATGAAAAACTGTTTTTT.